In its sample, the clone carrying this T cell receptor beta chain was seen a few times. Its antigen remains unknown. This sample is drawn from a study of cytomegalovirus exposure and HLA in healthy donors. Study summary: Earlier sequencing of some 190 million T cells yielded roughly 120 million unique TCR beta sequences. Findings and caveats of the study: Later analysis identified about 17,000 TCR beta sequences associated with HLA alleles, using a false discovery rate threshold of 0.05. CMV serostatus alone was available as immune exposure information. Several top significant clusters appeared, in a later analysis, to be linked to common viral pathogens.

CDR3 length: 17 amino acids. The junction had 9 bases not matched to a gene; V was cut back by 1 base and J by 1 base. Germline V gene lookup returns CDR1 LGHNA and CDR2 YNFKEQ. The PCR contained 60 Vbeta and 13 Jbeta primers. The assay was immunoSEQ multiplex PCR, and TCRdb's table has in-frame clones only and misses some. The table shows approximately 140,000 clones, with around 76% occurring only once. The sequence was obtained from a young man in good health and CMV-seronegative. Specimen: PBMCs. The gene calls are TRBV4-2 and TRBJ2-7; 8 positions agree with TRBD2. CDR3 amino acids: CASSQAALAGISYEQYF. DNA for the CDR3: TGTGCCAGCAGCCAAGCCGCTTTAGCGGGGATATCCTACGAGCAGTACTTC.